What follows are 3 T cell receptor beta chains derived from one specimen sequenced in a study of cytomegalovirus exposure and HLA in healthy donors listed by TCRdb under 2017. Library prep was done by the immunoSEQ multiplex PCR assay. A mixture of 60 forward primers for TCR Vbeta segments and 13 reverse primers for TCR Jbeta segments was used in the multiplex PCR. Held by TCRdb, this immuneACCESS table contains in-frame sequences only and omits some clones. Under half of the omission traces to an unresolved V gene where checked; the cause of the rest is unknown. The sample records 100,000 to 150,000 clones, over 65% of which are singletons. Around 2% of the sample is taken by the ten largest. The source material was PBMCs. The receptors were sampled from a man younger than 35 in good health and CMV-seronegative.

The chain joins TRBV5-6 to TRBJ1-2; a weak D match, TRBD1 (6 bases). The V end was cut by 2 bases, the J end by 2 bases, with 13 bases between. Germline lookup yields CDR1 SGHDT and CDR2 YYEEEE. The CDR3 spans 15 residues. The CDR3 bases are TGTGCCAGCAGCTTCCAAGACAGGTTGAACTATGGCTACACCTTC. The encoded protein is CASSFQDRLNYGYTF.

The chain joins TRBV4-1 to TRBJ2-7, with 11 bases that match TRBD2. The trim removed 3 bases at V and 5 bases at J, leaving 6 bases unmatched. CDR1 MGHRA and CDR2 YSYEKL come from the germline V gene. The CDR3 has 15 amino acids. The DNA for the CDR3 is TGCGCCAGCAGCCACCGACTAGCGGGAATCGACGAGCAGTACTTC. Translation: CASSHRLAGIDEQYF.

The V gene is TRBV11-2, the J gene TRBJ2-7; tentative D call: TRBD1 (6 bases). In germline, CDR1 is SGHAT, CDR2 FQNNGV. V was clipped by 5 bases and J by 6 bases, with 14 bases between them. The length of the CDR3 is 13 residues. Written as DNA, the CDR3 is TGTGCCAGCAGCCCAGAACAGGGAAGCGAGCAGTACTTC. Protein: CASSPEQGSEQYF.